This T cell receptor beta chain was sequenced during a study of cytomegalovirus exposure and HLA in healthy donors. The overall study: When fewer than 400 donors were genotyped, about 80% of them were found to fall in the Caucasian-associated ancestry cluster.

With regard to this clone: Its antigen is as yet unknown.

Findings of the study overall: Most of the TCR beta V segments (in an earlier analysis) were productive either about 87% or about 30% of the time.

Each donor's status was that of a healthy bone marrow donor. 60 Vbeta and 13 Jbeta primers were used in PCR. Clones were read by immunoSEQ multiplex PCR, and TCRdb kept only the in-frame ones, dropping some. Of 150,000 to 200,000 clones in the sample, about 85% were seen once. CDR3 length equals 15 residues. Germline assignment: CDR1 SGHRS and CDR2 YFSETQ. The receptor's source is a boy between 2 and 10 years old in good health and CMV-seronegative. Sequencing was performed on PBMCs. The genes are TRBV5-1 and TRBJ2-5, with 8 nucleotides matching TRBD1. The J call is in doubt because the DNA end fits TRBJ2-7 better. This chain's CDR3 is CASRPGQGAYYEQYF. The CDR3 coding sequence is TGCGCCAGCAGGCCCGGGCAGGGGGCCTATTACGAGCAGTACTTC.